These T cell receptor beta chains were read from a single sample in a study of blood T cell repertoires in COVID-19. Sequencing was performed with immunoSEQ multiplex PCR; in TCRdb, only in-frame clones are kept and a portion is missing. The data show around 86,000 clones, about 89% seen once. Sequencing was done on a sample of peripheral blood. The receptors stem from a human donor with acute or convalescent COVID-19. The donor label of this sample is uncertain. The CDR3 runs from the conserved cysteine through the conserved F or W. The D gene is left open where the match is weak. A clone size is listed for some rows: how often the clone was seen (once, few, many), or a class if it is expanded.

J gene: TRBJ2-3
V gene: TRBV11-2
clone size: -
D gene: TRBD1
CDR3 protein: CASSLDEGAGTDTQYF
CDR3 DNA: TGTGCCAGCAGCTTAGATGAGGGGGCAGGCACAGATACGCAGTATTTT

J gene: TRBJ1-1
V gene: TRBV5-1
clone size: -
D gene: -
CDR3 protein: CASSLGNWGYRIEAFF
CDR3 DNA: TGCGCCAGCAGCTTGGGAAACTGGGGTTACAGGATTGAAGCTTTCTTT

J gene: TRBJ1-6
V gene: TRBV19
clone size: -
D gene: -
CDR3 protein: CASSKSGTLKNSPLHF
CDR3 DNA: TGTGCCAGTAGTAAATCGGGGACACTGAAAAATTCACCCCTCCACTTT

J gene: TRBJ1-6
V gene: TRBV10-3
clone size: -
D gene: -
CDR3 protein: CAISETGLSPLHF
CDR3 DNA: TGTGCCATCAGTGAAACAGGGCTTTCACCCCTCCACTTT

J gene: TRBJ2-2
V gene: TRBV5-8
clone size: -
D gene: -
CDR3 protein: CASSEQGPTWTGELFF
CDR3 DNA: TGTGCCAGCAGCGAACAGGGACCCACGTGGACCGGGGAGCTGTTTTTT

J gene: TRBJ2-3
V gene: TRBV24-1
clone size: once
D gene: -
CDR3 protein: CATSDLGGTSTDTQYF
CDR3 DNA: TGTGCCACCAGTGATTTGGGTGGGACTAGCACAGATACGCAGTATTTT

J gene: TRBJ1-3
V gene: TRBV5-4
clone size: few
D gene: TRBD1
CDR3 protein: CASSFGGDRYSGNTIYF
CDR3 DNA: TGTGCCAGCAGCTTCGGTGGGGACAGGTACTCTGGAAACACCATATATTTT

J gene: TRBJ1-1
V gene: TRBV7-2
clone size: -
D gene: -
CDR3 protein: CASSLDRNMNTEAFF
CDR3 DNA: TGTGCCAGCAGCTTAGACAGGAACATGAACACTGAAGCTTTCTTT

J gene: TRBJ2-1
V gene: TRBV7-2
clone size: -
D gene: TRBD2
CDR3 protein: CASSSLAGGYNEQFF
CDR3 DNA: TGTGCCAGCAGCTCGCTAGCGGGGGGCTACAATGAGCAGTTCTTC

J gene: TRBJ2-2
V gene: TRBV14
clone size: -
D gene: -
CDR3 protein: CASSLSGSGELFF
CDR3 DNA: TGTGCCAGCAGCCTCTCAGGCTCCGGGGAGCTGTTTTTT

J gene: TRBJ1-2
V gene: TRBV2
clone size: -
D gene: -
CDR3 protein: CASSRSSTANYGYTF
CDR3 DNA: TGTGCCAGCAGTAGATCCAGCACAGCTAACTATGGCTACACCTTC

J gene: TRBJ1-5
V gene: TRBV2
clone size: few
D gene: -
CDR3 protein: CASSERGGSNQPQHF
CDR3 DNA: TGTGCCAGCAGTGAACGGGGGGGAAGCAATCAGCCCCAGCATTTT

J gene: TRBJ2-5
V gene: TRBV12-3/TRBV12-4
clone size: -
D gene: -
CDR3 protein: CASSFSQEETQYF
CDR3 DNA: TGTGCCAGCAGTTTCTCACAGGAAGAGACCCAGTACTTC

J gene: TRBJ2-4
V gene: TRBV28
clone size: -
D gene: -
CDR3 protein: CASSLEGTLNIQYF
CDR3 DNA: TGTGCCAGCAGTTTAGAGGGAACCCTAAACATTCAGTACTTC

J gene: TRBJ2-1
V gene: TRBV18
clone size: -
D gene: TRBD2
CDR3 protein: CASSTLAASYNEQFF
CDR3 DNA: TGTGCCAGCTCAACACTAGCGGCCTCCTACAATGAGCAGTTCTTC

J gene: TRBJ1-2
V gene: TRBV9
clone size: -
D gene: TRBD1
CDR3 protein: CASSPQGDRFYGNYGYTF
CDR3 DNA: TGTGCCAGCAGCCCCCAAGGGGACAGGTTTTATGGTAACTATGGCTACACCTTC

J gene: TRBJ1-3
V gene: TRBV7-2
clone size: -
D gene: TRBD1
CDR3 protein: CASSQGQGSSGNTIYF
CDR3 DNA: TGTGCCAGCAGCCAGGGACAGGGATCCTCTGGAAACACCATATATTTT

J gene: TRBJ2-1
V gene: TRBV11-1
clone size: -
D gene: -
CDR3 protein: CASSLAFGRVNEQFF
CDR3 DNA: TGTGCCAGCAGCTTAGCTTTCGGCAGGGTCAATGAGCAGTTCTTC

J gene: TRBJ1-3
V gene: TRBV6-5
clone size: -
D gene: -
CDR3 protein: CASSYRGGGNTIYF
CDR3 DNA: TGTGCCAGCAGTTATCGCGGGGGGGGAAACACCATATATTTT

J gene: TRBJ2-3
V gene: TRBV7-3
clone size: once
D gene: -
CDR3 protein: CASSPRSGSDTQYF
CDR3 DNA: TGTGCCAGCAGCCCCAGGTCGGGGTCGGATACGCAGTATTTT

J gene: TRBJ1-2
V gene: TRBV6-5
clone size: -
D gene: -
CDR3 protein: CASSYPGAGAHGYTF
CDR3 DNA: TGTGCCAGCAGTTATCCAGGGGCAGGGGCCCATGGCTACACCTTC

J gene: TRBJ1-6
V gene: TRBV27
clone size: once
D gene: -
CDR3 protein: CASSLSQNSPLHF
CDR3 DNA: TGTGCCAGCAGTTTATCGCAGAATTCACCCCTCCACTTT

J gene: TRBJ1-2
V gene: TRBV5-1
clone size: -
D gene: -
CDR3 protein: CASSLVEGYGYTF
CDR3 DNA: TGCGCCAGCAGCTTGGTAGAGGGCTATGGCTACACCTTC

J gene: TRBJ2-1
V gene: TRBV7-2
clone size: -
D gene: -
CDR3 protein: CASSLGFGYNEQFF
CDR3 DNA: TGTGCCAGCAGCTTGGGTTTCGGGTACAATGAGCAGTTCTTC

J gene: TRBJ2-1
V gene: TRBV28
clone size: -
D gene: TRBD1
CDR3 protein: CASSVPGTGGNEQFF
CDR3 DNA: TGTGCCAGCAGTGTACCCGGGACAGGGGGAAATGAGCAGTTCTTC

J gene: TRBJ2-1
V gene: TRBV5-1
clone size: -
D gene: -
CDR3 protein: CASSSSLVAEIEKFF
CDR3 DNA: TGCGCCAGCAGCTCCTCGCTGGTTGCGGAAATAGAGAAGTTCTTC

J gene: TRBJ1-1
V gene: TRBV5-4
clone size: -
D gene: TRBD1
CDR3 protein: CASSAGQMNTEAFF
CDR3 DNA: TGTGCCAGCAGCGCGGGACAGATGAACACTGAAGCTTTCTTT

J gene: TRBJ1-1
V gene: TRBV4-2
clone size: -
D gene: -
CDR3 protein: CASSQSSRDNLNTEAFF
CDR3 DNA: TGTGCCAGCAGCCAATCATCCCGGGACAACCTTAACACTGAAGCTTTCTTT

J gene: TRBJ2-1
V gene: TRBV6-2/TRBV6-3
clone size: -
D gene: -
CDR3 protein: CASSYPGTGDEQFF
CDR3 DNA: TGTGCCAGCAGTTACCCCGGCACGGGAGATGAGCAGTTCTTC

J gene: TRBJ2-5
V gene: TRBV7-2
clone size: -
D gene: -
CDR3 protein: CASSFYQGSWETQYF
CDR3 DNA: TGTGCCAGCAGCTTCTATCAGGGGTCCTGGGAGACCCAGTACTTC

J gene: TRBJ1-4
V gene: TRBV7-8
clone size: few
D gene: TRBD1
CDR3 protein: CASSRRDRTNEKLFF
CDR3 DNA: TGTGCCAGCAGCCGCCGGGACAGGACTAATGAAAAACTGTTTTTT

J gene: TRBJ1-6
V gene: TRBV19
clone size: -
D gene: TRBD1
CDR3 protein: CASSTPGQDYPPLHF
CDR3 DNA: TGTGCCAGTAGTACACCGGGACAGGACTATCCACCCCTCCACTTT

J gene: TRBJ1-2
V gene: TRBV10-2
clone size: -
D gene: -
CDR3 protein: CASSESRSYGYTF
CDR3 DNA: TGCGCCAGCAGTGAGTCCAGAAGCTATGGCTACACCTTC

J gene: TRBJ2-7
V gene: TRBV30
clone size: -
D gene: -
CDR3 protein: CAWSVTGFYEQYF
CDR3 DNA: TGTGCCTGGAGTGTGACAGGATTCTACGAGCAGTACTTC

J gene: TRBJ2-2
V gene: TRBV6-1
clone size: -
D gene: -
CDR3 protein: CASSDPFELLGGELFF
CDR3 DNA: TGTGCCAGCAGTGATCCGTTTGAACTTCTAGGAGGGGAGCTGTTTTTT

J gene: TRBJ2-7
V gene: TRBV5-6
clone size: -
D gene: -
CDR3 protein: CASSLFQGLGYEQYF
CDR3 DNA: TGTGCCAGCAGCTTGTTTCAGGGTCTAGGGTACGAGCAGTACTTC